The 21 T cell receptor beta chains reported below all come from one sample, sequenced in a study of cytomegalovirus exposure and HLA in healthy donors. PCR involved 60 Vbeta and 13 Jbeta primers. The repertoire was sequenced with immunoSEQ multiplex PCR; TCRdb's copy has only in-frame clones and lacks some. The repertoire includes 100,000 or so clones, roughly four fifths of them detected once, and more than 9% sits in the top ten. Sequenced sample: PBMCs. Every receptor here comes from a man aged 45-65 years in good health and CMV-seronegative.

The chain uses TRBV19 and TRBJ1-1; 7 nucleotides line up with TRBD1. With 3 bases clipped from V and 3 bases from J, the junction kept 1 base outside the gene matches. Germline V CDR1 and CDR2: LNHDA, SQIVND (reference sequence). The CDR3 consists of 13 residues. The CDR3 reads CASSIQGDTEAFF. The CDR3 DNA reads TGTGCCAGTAGTATCCAGGGGGACACTGAAGCTTTCTTT. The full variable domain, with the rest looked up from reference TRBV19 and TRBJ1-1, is DGGITQSPKYLFRKEGQNVTLSCEQNLNHDAMYWYRQDPGQGLRLIYYSQIVNDFQKGDIAEGYSVSREKKESFPLTVTSAQKNPTAFYLCASSIQGDTEAFFGQGTRLTVV.

CDR3 bases: TGTGCCAGCAGCCCCCCGGGGGGGTACGCTGGAAACACCATATATTTT. The encoded protein is CASSPPGGYAGNTIYF. This sequence joins TRBV11-2 and TRBJ1-3; maybe TRBD1 (5 bases). Looked up from germline, CDR1 is SGHAT and CDR2 is FQNNGV. The ends were cut back, 5 bases at V and 2 bases at J, with 16 bases in the middle. The length of the CDR3 is 16 residues.

In nucleotides, the CDR3 is TGTGCCAGCCAAGGGACAGGGTCTAGTTACGAGCAGTACTTC. Protein: CASQGTGSSYEQYF. The gene calls are TRBV11-2 and TRBJ2-7; 9 bases map to TRBD1. V was clipped by 8 bases and J by 4 bases; unmatched bases: 9. There are 14 residues in the CDR3. CDR1 is SGHAT, CDR2 FQNNGV, per germline.

The CDR3 coding sequence is TGTGCCTGGAGGCACAGGGGGCGAGCTTTCTTT. This gives the protein CAWRHRGRAFF. This sequence joins TRBV30 and TRBJ1-1; 9 positions match TRBD1. Germline CDR1 GTSNPN, CDR2 SVGIG (reference sequence). The V segment lost 3 bases and the J segment 10 bases; nucleotides outside the gene matches: 3. CDR3 length equals 11 residues.

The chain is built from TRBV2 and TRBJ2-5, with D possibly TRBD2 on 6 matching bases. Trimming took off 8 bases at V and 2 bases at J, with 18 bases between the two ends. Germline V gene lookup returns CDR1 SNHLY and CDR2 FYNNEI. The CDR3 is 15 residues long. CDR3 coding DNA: TGTGCCAGCCGTCAGGAGGGACGGAATCAAGAGACCCAGTACTTC. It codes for CASRQEGRNQETQYF.

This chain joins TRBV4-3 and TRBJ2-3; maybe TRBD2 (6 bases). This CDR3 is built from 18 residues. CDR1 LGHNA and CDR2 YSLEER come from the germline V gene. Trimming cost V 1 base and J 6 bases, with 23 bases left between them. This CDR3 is CASSQGRWRGLTVDTQYF. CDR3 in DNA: TGCGCCAGCAGCCAAGGCAGATGGAGGGGACTTACAGTGGATACGCAGTATTTT.

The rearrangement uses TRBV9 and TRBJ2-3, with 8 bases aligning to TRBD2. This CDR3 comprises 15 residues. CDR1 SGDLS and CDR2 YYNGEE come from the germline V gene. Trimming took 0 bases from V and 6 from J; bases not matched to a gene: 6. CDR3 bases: TGTGCCAGCAGCGTAGTAAGCGGGGGAACGGATACGCAGTATTTT. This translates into CASSVVSGGTDTQYF.

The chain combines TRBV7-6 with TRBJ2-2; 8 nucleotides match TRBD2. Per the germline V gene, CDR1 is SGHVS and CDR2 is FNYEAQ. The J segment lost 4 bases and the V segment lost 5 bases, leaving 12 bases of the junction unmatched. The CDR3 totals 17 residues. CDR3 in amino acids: CASSASAGTRSTGELFF. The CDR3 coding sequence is TGTGCCAGCAGCGCCTCAGCCGGGACTAGGTCCACCGGGGAGCTGTTTTTT.

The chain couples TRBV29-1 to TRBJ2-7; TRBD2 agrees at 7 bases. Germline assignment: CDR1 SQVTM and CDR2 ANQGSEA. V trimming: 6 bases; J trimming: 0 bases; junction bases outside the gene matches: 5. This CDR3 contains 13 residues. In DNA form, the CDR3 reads TGCAGCGTGGGGAGGGACGGCTCCTACGAGCAGTACTTC. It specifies CSVGRDGSYEQYF.

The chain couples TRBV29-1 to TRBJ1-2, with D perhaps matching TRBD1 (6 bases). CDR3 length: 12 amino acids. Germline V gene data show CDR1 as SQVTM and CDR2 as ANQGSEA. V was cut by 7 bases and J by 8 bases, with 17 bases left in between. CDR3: CSAGGSSWGYTF. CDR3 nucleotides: TGCAGCGCTGGGGGCTCTTCGTGGGGCTACACCTTC.

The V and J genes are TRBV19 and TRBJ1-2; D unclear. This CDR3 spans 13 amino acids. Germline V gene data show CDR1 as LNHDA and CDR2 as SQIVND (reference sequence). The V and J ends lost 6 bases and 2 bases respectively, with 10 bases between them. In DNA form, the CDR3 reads TGTGCCAGTAGCAAGACGGGGAACTATGGCTACACCTTC. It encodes CASSKTGNYGYTF.

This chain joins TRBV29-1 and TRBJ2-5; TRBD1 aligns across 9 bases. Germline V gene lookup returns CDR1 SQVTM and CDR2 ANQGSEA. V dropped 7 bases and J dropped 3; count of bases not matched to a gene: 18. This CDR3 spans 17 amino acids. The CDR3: CSAALLEPGQGEETQYF. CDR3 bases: TGCAGCGCTGCCCTCCTCGAACCGGGACAGGGAGAAGAGACCCAGTACTTC.

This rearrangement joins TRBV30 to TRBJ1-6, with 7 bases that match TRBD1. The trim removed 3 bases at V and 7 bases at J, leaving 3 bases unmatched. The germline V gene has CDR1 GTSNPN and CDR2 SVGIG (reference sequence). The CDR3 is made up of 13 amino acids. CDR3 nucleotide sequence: TGTGCCTGGAGGGAGGGACAGAATTCACCCCTCCACTTT. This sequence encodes CAWREGQNSPLHF.

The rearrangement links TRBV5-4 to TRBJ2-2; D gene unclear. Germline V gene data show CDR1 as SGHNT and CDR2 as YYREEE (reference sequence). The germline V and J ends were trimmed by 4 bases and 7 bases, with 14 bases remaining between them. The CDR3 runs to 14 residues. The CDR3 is CASSLHSTGGELFF. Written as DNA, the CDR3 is TGTGCCAGCAGCCTACATTCGACGGGCGGGGAGCTGTTTTTT.

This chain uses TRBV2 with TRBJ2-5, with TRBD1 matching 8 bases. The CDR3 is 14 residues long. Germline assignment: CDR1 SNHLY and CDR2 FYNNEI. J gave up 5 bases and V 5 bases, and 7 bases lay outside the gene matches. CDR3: CASSKGTGGETQYF. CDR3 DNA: TGTGCCAGCAGTAAGGGGACAGGTGGTGAGACCCAGTACTTC.

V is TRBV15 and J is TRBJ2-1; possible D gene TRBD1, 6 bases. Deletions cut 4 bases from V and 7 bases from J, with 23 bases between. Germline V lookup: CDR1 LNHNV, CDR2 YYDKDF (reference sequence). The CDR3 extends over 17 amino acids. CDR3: CATSKSGTKGLVNEQFF. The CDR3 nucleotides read TGTGCCACCAGCAAGAGTGGGACAAAAGGGTTAGTGAATGAGCAGTTCTTC.

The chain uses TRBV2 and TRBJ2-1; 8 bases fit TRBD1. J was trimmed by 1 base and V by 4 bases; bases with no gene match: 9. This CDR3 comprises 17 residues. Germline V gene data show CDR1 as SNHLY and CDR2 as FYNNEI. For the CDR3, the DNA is TGTGCCAGCAGTGGAGGACAGGGTGGAGCGTCCTACAATGAGCAGTTCTTC. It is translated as CASSGGQGGASYNEQFF.

The DNA of the CDR3 is TGTGCCAGCAGCTCCCAGGTAGCGGGGGGCTACAATGAGCAGTTCTTC. Translating it yields CASSSQVAGGYNEQFF. This sequence joins TRBV7-3 and TRBJ2-1; 10 bases are a match to TRBD2. V lost 4 bases to trimming and J lost 3 bases; unmatched junction nucleotides: 6. CDR1 SGHTA and CDR2 FQGTGA come from the germline V gene. This CDR3 contains 16 residues.

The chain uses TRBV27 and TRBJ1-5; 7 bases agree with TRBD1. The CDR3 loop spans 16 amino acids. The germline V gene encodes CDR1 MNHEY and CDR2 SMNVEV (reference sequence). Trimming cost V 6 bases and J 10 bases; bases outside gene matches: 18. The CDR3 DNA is TGTGCCAGCAGAAGTTTTGGGACAGCCTTCCCTCTTCCCCAGCATTTT. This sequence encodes CASRSFGTAFPLPQHF.

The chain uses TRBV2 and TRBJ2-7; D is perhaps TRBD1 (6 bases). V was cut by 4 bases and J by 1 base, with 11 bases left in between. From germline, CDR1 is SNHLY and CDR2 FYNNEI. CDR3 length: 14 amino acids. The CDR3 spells CASSVEQGSYEQYF. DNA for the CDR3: TGTGCCAGCAGTGTTGAACAGGGATCCTACGAGCAGTACTTC.

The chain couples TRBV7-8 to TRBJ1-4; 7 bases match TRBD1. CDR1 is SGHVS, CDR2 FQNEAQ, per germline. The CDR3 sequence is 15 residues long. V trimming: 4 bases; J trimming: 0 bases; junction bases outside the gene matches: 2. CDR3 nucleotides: TGTGCCAGCAGCTCTCAGGGGGCAACTAATGAAAAACTGTTTTTT. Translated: CASSSQGATNEKLFF.